These 14 T cell receptor beta chains were sequenced from one sample in a study of T cell changes during pregnancy in multiple sclerosis. Produced via immunoSEQ multiplex PCR; TCRdb's table is partial and in-frame only. The profile shows tens of thousands of clones, over 80% of them singletons. The sequencing here drew on CD4+ T cells from peripheral blood mononuclear cells, taken before pregnancy. These TCRs come from a female donor with multiple sclerosis, enrolled in a pregnancy study.

The chain uses TRBV5-1 and TRBJ2-7, with TRBD2 as a possible D gene (5 bases). Per the germline V gene, CDR1 is SGHRS and CDR2 is YFSETQ. Trimming removed 4 bases at V and 2 bases at J, with 16 bases between. This CDR3 is built from 15 residues. This CDR3 reads CASSQITRGPYEQYF. CDR3 sequence (DNA): TGCGCCAGCAGCCAGATAACGCGAGGGCCCTACGAGCAGTACTTC.

The chain couples TRBV10-3 to TRBJ1-6; possibly TRBD1 for D (5 bases). Germline CDR1 ENHRY, CDR2 SYGVKD. Trimming took 3 bases from V and 10 from J, leaving 16 bases between them. The CDR3 is 15 amino acids. The CDR3: CAISDSQGARSPLHF. CDR3 DNA: TGTGCCATCAGTGACTCTCAAGGGGCCAGGTCACCCCTCCACTTT.

V is TRBV11-2 and J is TRBJ2-3; the match to TRBD2 covers 9 bases. V shed 4 bases and J 2 bases; nucleotides not matched to a gene: 7. Germline V lookup: CDR1 SGHAT, CDR2 FQNNGV. The CDR3 has 16 amino acids. CDR3 bases: TGTGCCAGCAGCTATATTCTAGCGGGGTTCACAGATACGCAGTATTTT. It encodes CASSYILAGFTDTQYF.

This rearrangement joins TRBV23-1 to TRBJ1-2; possibly TRBD1 for D (6 bases). TRBV23-1 is an ORF for which the function is uncertain. There are 19 residues in the CDR3. V was shortened by 2 bases and J by 1 base, with 23 bases between the two germline ends. The CDR3 DNA follows: TGCGCCAGCAGTCAAGAACGTGGGGGAGACAGGCCCTATAACTATGGCTACACCTTC. This encodes CASSQERGGDRPYNYGYTF.

This clone has just a few counts. The chain couples TRBV5-1 to TRBJ1-1; the D gene is possibly TRBD1 (5 bases). Germline V gives CDR1 SGHRS, CDR2 YFSETQ. The V end was cut by 5 bases, the J end by 4 bases, with 15 bases between. The length of the CDR3 is 14 residues. The CDR3 region has the DNA TGCGCCAGCAGTCCCAGGGAAATGGGCACTGAAGCTTTCTTT. Protein sequence: CASSPREMGTEAFF.

This chain links TRBV5-5 with TRBJ2-1; D may be TRBD2 (7 bases). The CDR3 has 14 residues. Germline assignment: CDR1 SGHKS and CDR2 YYEKEE (reference sequence). The V gene lost 2 bases and the J gene lost 6 bases, with 12 bases spanning the gap. The CDR3, as DNA: TGTGCCAGCAGCTTCGGGGGGCGCAGCAATGAGCAGTTCTTC. Protein sequence: CASSFGGRSNEQFF.

V gene TRBV4-1 combines with J gene TRBJ2-7; maybe TRBD1 (6 bases). The germline CDR1 and CDR2 sequences are MGHRA and YSYEKL. V lost 0 bases and J 3 bases, leaving 9 bases between the germline ends. The CDR3 consists of 14 residues. The CDR3 loop reads CASSQEQGVYEQYF. As DNA, the CDR3 is TGCGCCAGCAGCCAAGAACAGGGAGTCTACGAGCAGTACTTC.

V gene TRBV19 combines with J gene TRBJ2-3; D is unresolved. The CDR3 is 16 amino acids. Germline CDR1 and CDR2: LNHDA and SQIVND (reference sequence). V was clipped by 5 bases and J by 3 bases, with 18 bases between them. CDR3 region: CASSLTTYPRTDTQYF. As DNA, the CDR3 is TGTGCCAGTAGTTTGACGACCTACCCGAGGACAGATACGCAGTATTTT.

The chain couples TRBV7-6 to TRBJ2-3; possible D gene TRBD1, 6 bases. V was shortened by 0 bases and J by 0 bases, with 10 bases between the two germline ends. CDR3 length equals 16 residues. Germline V lookup: CDR1 SGHVS, CDR2 FNYEAQ. CDR3 region: CASSLAPGESTDTQYF. CDR3 nucleotides: TGTGCCAGCAGCTTAGCCCCAGGGGAGAGCACAGATACGCAGTATTTT.

The chain is built from TRBV30 and TRBJ2-1, with 9 nucleotides matching TRBD2. V dropped 4 bases and J dropped 4; count of bases not matched to a gene: 5. The CDR3 covers 14 residues. Germline values: CDR1 GTSNPN, CDR2 SVGIG (reference sequence). CDR3 sequence (DNA): TGTGCCTGGAATAGCGGGAGTCTTTACAATGAGCAGTTCTTC. This sequence encodes CAWNSGSLYNEQFF.

The chain joins TRBV2 to TRBJ1-5; D ambiguous. CDR3 length: 13 residues. V was pared by 4 bases and J by 0 bases, with 4 bases between. Germline V gives CDR1 SNHLY, CDR2 FYNNEI. This chain's CDR3 is CASSVHSNQPQHF. CDR3 coding DNA: TGTGCCAGCAGTGTCCATAGCAATCAGCCCCAGCATTTT.

The CDR3 sequence is CASSPSRTLGEQYF. The CDR3 nucleotides read TGTGCCAGTAGCCCCTCTAGGACACTCGGGGAGCAGTACTTC. The chain recombines TRBV19 with TRBJ2-7, with a weak D call TRBD1 (5 bases). The CDR3 length is 14 residues. Germline CDR1 is LNHDA and CDR2 is SQIVND (reference sequence). The V end lost 6 bases, the J end lost 7 bases, and 19 bases lay between the germline ends.

The chain employs TRBV7-6 and TRBJ2-5, with 12 bases fitting TRBD2. V shed 6 bases, J shed 4 bases, and the junction held 12 bases outside the gene matches. This CDR3 is built from 17 residues. CDR1 and CDR2 (germline): SGHVS, FNYEAQ. The CDR3 coding sequence is TGTGCCAGCAGTTATCGACTAGCGGGGGCTCAAGGAGAGACCCAGTACTTC. It specifies CASSYRLAGAQGETQYF.

The rearrangement links TRBV19 to TRBJ1-5; D gene unclear. The germline V gene encodes CDR1 LNHDA and CDR2 SQIVND (reference sequence). Trimming pared 3 bases from V and 5 bases from J, leaving 17 bases between. The CDR3 consists of 16 residues. CDR3 DNA: TGTGCCAGTAGTATGGTGCGCCTTATTGATCATCAGCCCCAGCATTTT. It specifies CASSMVRLIDHQPQHF.